This T cell receptor beta chain is drawn from a study of T cell changes during pregnancy in multiple sclerosis. Losses at the gene ends were 8 bases for V and 7 bases for J; bases not matched to a gene: 13. CDR1 is MNHEY and CDR2 is SMNVEV in the germline V gene (reference sequence). This CDR3 region has 15 residues. TCRdb's copy holds only in-frame clones and misses some; the assay was immunoSEQ multiplex PCR. This sample has tens of thousands of clones, with around nine tenths found just once. This sequence was found in a female donor in good health, enrolled as a control in a pregnancy study. The source was peripheral blood, collected in the first trimester of pregnancy. The chain uses TRBV27 and TRBJ2-1; TRBD2 matches 8 bases. Here the CDR3 DNA reads TGTGCCAGCTCTCTAATCGGGACTAGTAGTAATGAGCAGTTCTTC. Translation: CASSLIGTSSNEQFF.